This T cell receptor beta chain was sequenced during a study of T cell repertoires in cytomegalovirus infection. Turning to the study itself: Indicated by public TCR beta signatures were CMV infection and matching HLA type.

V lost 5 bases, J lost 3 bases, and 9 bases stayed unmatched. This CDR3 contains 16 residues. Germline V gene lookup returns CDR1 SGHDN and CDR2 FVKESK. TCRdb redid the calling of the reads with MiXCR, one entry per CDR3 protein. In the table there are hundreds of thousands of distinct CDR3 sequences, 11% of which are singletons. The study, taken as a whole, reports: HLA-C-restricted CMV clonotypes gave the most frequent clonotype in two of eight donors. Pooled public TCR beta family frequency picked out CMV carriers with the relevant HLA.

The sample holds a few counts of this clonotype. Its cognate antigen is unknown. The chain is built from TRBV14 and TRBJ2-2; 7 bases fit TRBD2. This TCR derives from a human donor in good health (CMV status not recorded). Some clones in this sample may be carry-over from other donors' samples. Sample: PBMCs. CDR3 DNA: TGTGCCAGCAGCTTAAGTGGCGCGGGAGACACCGGGGAGCTGTTTTTT. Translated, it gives CASSLSGAGDTGELFF.